Listed here are 23 T cell receptor beta chains from one sample, sequenced in a study of cytomegalovirus exposure and HLA in healthy donors. The study ran its PCR with 60 Vbeta and 13 Jbeta primers. TCRdb's table, derived via immunoSEQ multiplex PCR, lists solely in-frame clones and lacks some. The data hold some 130,000 clones, with just under 90% observed a single time. Input material: PBMCs. These receptors originate from a woman between 25 and 40 years old in good health and CMV-seronegative.

The chain employs TRBV20-1 and TRBJ2-1; maybe TRBD2 (5 bases). CDR1 DFQATT and CDR2 SNEGSKA come from the germline V gene (reference sequence). CDR3 size: 10 residues. Trimming took 6 bases from V and 7 from J, leaving 7 bases between them. CDR3 region: CSAAGNEQFF. The CDR3 nucleotides read TGCAGTGCGGCGGGTAATGAGCAGTTCTTC.

The V and J genes are TRBV7-2 and TRBJ1-4; 7 bases fit TRBD1. V shed 5 bases, J shed 2 bases, and the junction held 5 bases outside the gene matches. CDR1 is SGHTA, CDR2 FQGNSA, per germline. This CDR3 spans 15 amino acids. CDR3: CASSRQQGTNEKLFF. The CDR3, as DNA: TGTGCCAGCAGCCGTCAACAGGGGACTAATGAAAAACTGTTTTTT.

The gene calls are TRBV2 and TRBJ1-1; TRBD1 aligns across 12 bases. Germline V gene lookup returns CDR1 SNHLY and CDR2 FYNNEI. This CDR3 contains 12 residues. After removal of 3 bases from V and 13 bases from J, the junction contained 3 bases not matched to a gene. The CDR3 reads CASSEGTGGGFF. The CDR3 region has the DNA TGTGCCAGCAGTGAGGGGACAGGGGGCGGTTTCTTT. The whole variable domain, filled in from reference TRBV2 and TRBJ1-1, reads EPEVTQTPSHQVTQMGQEVILRCVPISNHLYFYWYRQILGQKVEFLVSFYNNEISEKSEIFDDQFSVERPDGSNFTLKIRSTKLEDSAMYFCASSEGTGGGFFGQGTRLTVV.

The chain carries TRBV7-9 and TRBJ1-5, with D tentatively TRBD1 (5 bases). The CDR3 length is 14 residues. Trimming removed 4 bases from V and 3 bases from J, with 10 bases in between. The V gene's germline CDR1 is SEHNR and CDR2 FQNEAQ (reference sequence). The CDR3 loop reads CASSSGGVNQPQHF. The CDR3 DNA follows: TGTGCCAGCAGCTCCGGGGGGGTCAATCAGCCCCAGCATTTT.

This clone was seen once. V is TRBV11-1 and J is TRBJ1-5, with D hard to call. CDR3 size: 13 residues. The ends were cut back, 3 bases at V and 0 bases at J, with 3 bases in the middle. Germline V gives CDR1 SGHAT, CDR2 FQDESV (reference sequence). In DNA form, the CDR3 reads TGTGCCAGCAGCTTTAATAGCAATCAGCCCCAGCATTTT. It codes for CASSFNSNQPQHF.

There are a few counts of this clone. The rearrangement joins TRBV4-1 to TRBJ2-7, with 8 bases fitting TRBD1. Trimming at V came to 1 base and at J to 2 bases, leaving 4 bases not matched to a gene. Germline-derived CDR1 and CDR2 are MGHRA and YSYEKL. The CDR3 contains 15 residues. The CDR3 region has the DNA TGCGCCAGCAGCCAAGGCCGGACAGGGCCCTACGAGCAGTACTTC. Residues: CASSQGRTGPYEQYF.

This rearrangement joins TRBV28 to TRBJ1-5, with TRBD1 matching over 9 bases. Germline CDR1 reads MDHEN; CDR2 reads SYDVKM. Trimming removed 5 bases from V and 7 bases from J; junction bases left unmatched: 6. The CDR3 loop spans 14 amino acids. The CDR3 bases are TGTGCCAGCAGTCCCACAGGGGGCGGGCAGCCCCAGCATTTT. Translated, it gives CASSPTGGGQPQHF.

At least ten counts were recorded for this clone. The V and J genes are TRBV7-8 and TRBJ1-1, with 7 bases identical to TRBD1. V lost 5 bases and J lost 4; bases outside the gene matches: 7. The germline V gene has CDR1 SGHVS and CDR2 FQNEAQ. The CDR3 length is 14 residues. The CDR3, as DNA: TGTGCCAGCAGCCTGTACCAGGGGGGCACTGAAGCTTTCTTT. Encoded protein: CASSLYQGGTEAFF.

On this clone itself: The junction departs from germline at one end; a sequencing error may be responsible. The chain couples TRBV6-5 to TRBJ2-7; TRBD2 matches 13 bases. The CDR3 spans 14 residues. CDR1 is MNHEY and CDR2 is SVGAGI in the germline V gene. The chain's CDR3 is CASRPGLAGHSLLF. CDR3 in DNA: TGTGCCAGTCGACCGGGACTAGCGGGACATTCTCTCCTATTC.

Regarding this clone: The identical CDR3 is also encoded by other nucleotide sequences in the sample. This chain links TRBV5-4 with TRBJ2-3, with 8 bases fitting TRBD1. In germline, CDR1 is SGHNT, CDR2 YYREEE (reference sequence). The CDR3 contains 14 residues. The J segment lost 3 bases and the V segment lost 1 base, leaving 1 base of the junction unmatched. Here the CDR3 reads CASSLQGATDTQYF. DNA for the CDR3: TGTGCCAGCAGCTTGCAGGGGGCGACAGATACGCAGTATTTT. Full variable domain (missing parts from reference TRBV5-4 and TRBJ2-3): ETGVTQSPTHLIKTRGQQVTLRCSSQSGHNTVSWYQQALGQGPQFIFQYYREEENGRGNFPPRFSGLQFPNYSSELNVNALELDDSALYLCASSLQGATDTQYFGPGTRLTVL.

The chain links TRBV7-8 to TRBJ1-6; D unclear. The CDR3 has 15 residues. Germline V gene lookup returns CDR1 SGHVS and CDR2 FQNEAQ. V was cut by 1 base and J by 7 bases, with 11 bases left in between. CDR3 bases: TGTGCCAGCAGCTTAGGCCGCGGGCCCAATTCACCCCTCCACTTT. Protein product: CASSLGRGPNSPLHF.

The genes are TRBV11-2 and TRBJ2-1; 8 bases match TRBD2. CDR3 length: 17 residues. Germline-derived CDR1 and CDR2 are SGHAT and FQNNGV. After removal of 3 bases from V and 3 bases from J, the junction contained 10 bases not matched to a gene. CDR3 nucleotide sequence: TGTGCCAGCAGCTTGACGAGCAGCGGGAGCGGCTACAATGAGCAGTTCTTC. Translating it yields CASSLTSSGSGYNEQFF.

The chain combines TRBV5-1 with TRBJ2-1; TRBD1 is a possible D gene (6 bases). Between the trimmed V and J ends, which lost 0 bases and 8 bases, there was a span of 18 bases. Per the germline V gene, CDR1 is SGHRS and CDR2 is YFSETQ. This CDR3 comprises 16 residues. CDR3 in DNA: TGCGCCAGCAGCTTGGATTTGGCAGGGGCATTTTATGAGCAGTTCTTC. Amino acids: CASSLDLAGAFYEQFF.

The chain carries TRBV10-1 and TRBJ2-7, with TRBD2 matching over 13 bases. The V gene's germline CDR1 is WNHNN and CDR2 SYGVQD (reference sequence). This CDR3 region has 19 residues. V lost 10 bases and J lost 1; bases outside the gene matches: 19. In DNA, the CDR3 is TGCGCCAACTTGGTTCCGGGACTAGCGGGGCCCGGAGGGTCCTACGAGCAGTACTTC. It encodes CANLVPGLAGPGGSYEQYF.

This rearrangement joins TRBV7-2 to TRBJ2-1; no clear D gene. The CDR3 is 14 residues long. In germline, CDR1 is SGHTA, CDR2 FQGNSA. Trimming stripped 1 base from V and 10 bases from J, with 14 bases between. The CDR3 nucleotides read TGTGCCAGCAGCTTAGTATCCAGTTTGGTAGAGCAGTTCTTC. It codes for CASSLVSSLVEQFF.

This clone has more than one count but fewer than ten. V is TRBV7-6 and J is TRBJ1-6, with unresolved D. Deletions cut 0 bases from V and 9 bases from J, with 9 bases between. Germline values: CDR1 SGHVS, CDR2 FNYEAQ. The CDR3 has 14 amino acids. The CDR3 coding sequence is TGTGCCAGCAGCTTAGCCGCAGTCGCTTCACCCCTCCACTTT. Translating it yields CASSLAAVASPLHF.

This chain uses TRBV6-6 with TRBJ2-5, with a weak D call TRBD1 (6 bases). The J call is doubtful: the DNA matches TRBJ2-7 better. Germline CDR1 MNHNY, CDR2 SVGAGI (reference sequence). The CDR3 runs 12 residues. Here the CDR3 reads CASVGAVHEQYF. Written as DNA, the CDR3 is TGTGCCAGCGTGGGGGCAGTACACGAGCAGTACTTC.

CDR3 nucleotides: TGTGCCAGCAGCTCGGGCAGGGTCACGAGAAATCAGCCCCAGCATTTT. It translates to CASSSGRVTRNQPQHF. V usage is TRBV7-8 and J usage is TRBJ1-5; D perhaps matches TRBD1 (5 bases). Trimming removed 4 bases at V and 4 bases at J, with 17 bases between. Germline CDR1 is SGHVS and CDR2 is FQNEAQ. This CDR3 is 16 amino acids long. Combining the CDR3 with reference TRBV7-8 and TRBJ1-5 gives the whole variable domain GAGVSQSPRYKVAKRGQDVALRCDPISGHVSLFWYQQALGQGPEFLTYFQNEAQLDKSGLPSDRFFAERPEGSVSTLKIQRTQQEDSAVYLCASSSGRVTRNQPQHFGDGTRLSIL.

The CDR3, as DNA: TGCGCCAGCAGCCAAGATCGGCTAGCGGGGAGTCATGAGCAGTTCTTC. Protein product: CASSQDRLAGSHEQFF. The rearrangement links TRBV4-1 to TRBJ2-1, with 9 bases matching TRBD2. The V gene's germline CDR1 is MGHRA and CDR2 YSYEKL. V lost 0 bases, J lost 8 bases, and 8 bases stayed unmatched. The CDR3 contains 16 residues.

This rearrangement joins TRBV6-6 to TRBJ2-2, with D uncertain. CDR1 is MNHNY and CDR2 is SVGAGI in the germline V gene (reference sequence). The CDR3 runs 14 residues. Between the trimmed V and J ends, which lost 6 bases and 4 bases, there was a span of 12 bases. The CDR3 bases are TGTGCCAGCAGCCTTAGACAACGCACCGGGGAGCTGTTTTTT. It codes for CASSLRQRTGELFF.

The V call is TRBV7-2, the J call TRBJ2-7, with TRBD1 identical over 7 bases. CDR3 length: 15 residues. Germline trimming cut 4 bases from V and 0 bases from J; bases unmatched to any gene: 6. Germline V gives CDR1 SGHTA, CDR2 FQGNSA. The CDR3 loop is CASSWTTGTSYEQYF. CDR3 coding DNA: TGTGCCAGCAGCTGGACGACAGGGACCTCCTACGAGCAGTACTTC.

This clone was detected only a few times. This sequence joins TRBV6-6 and TRBJ1-2, with D uncertain. This CDR3 is built from 13 residues. CDR1 is MNHNY, CDR2 SVGAGI, per germline (reference sequence). Trimming removed 0 bases from V and 2 bases from J, with 4 bases in between. CDR3 nucleotide sequence: TGTGCCAGCAGTTACTCACTGAACTATGGCTACACCTTC. This translates into CASSYSLNYGYTF.

The table lists this clone with a count of one. The chain has TRBV19 and TRBJ1-1, with TRBD1 matching over 7 bases. The CDR3 sequence is 13 residues long. CDR1 is LNHDA and CDR2 is SQIVND in the germline V gene (reference sequence). The V segment lost 7 bases and the J segment 5 bases; nucleotides outside the gene matches: 7. The DNA of the CDR3 is TGTGCCAGTAAAAAGGGGGCGCTGACTGAAGCTTTCTTT. Its translation is CASKKGALTEAFF.